The 3 T cell receptor beta chains given below trace back to one sample, sequenced in a study of follicular helper T cells after annual influenza vaccination. Sequencing used immunoSEQ multiplex PCR; TCRdb keeps in-frame clones, though not all of them. This table holds more than 5,000 clones, 65% to 90% found once. As to time point: 2015-2016 season, pre-vaccination. The source was CXCR5+ CD38- circulating T follicular helper cells from blood, collected on the day of influenza vaccination. Stated subset: circulating Tfh, non-naive CD4+CXCR5+PD-1+ (ICOS+CD38+ or ICOS-CD38-). The receptors stem from an adult who received the influenza vaccine.

This rearrangement joins TRBV10-3 to TRBJ2-7; 8 bases are shared with TRBD2. V dropped 11 bases and J dropped 0; count of bases not matched to a gene: 21. The germline gives CDR1 ENHRY, CDR2 SYGVKD. The CDR3 is 18 amino acids. CDR3 in amino acids: CAASSSLGRGPFSYEQYF. CDR3 DNA: TGTGCCGCAAGCTCAAGCCTCGGGAGGGGACCCTTCTCCTACGAGCAGTACTTC.

The chain has TRBV28 and TRBJ1-5; D not certain. This CDR3 is 13 amino acids long. V lost 1 base to trimming and J lost 10 bases, with 11 bases between them. Germline loops: CDR1 MDHEN, CDR2 SYDVKM. The CDR3 reads CASSLSLQSPQHF. Here the CDR3 DNA reads TGTGCCAGCAGTTTATCCCTGCAAAGTCCCCAGCATTTT. Full variable domain (outside the CDR3, taken from reference TRBV28 and TRBJ1-5): DVKVTQSSRYLVKRTGEKVFLECVQDMDHENMFWYRQDPGLGLRLIYFSYDVKMKEKGDIPEGYSVSREKKERFSLILESASTNQTSMYLCASSLSLQSPQHFGDGTRLSIL.

The CDR3 sequence: CASRPTGQGEQFF. The CDR3, as DNA: TGTGCCAGCAGACCCACCGGACAGGGTGAGCAGTTCTTC. This chain uses TRBV27 with TRBJ2-1, with 8 bases fitting TRBD1. The V gene's germline CDR1 is MNHEY and CDR2 SMNVEV (reference sequence). V was clipped by 6 bases and J by 9 bases; unmatched bases: 7. The CDR3 is 13 amino acids.